Reported below is one T cell receptor (beta chain). Its target is unknown. This specimen comes from a study of cytomegalovirus exposure and HLA in healthy donors. Study context: A previous analysis identified approximately 120 million unique TCR beta sequences derived from roughly 180 million T cells. Of around 410 genotyped donors, around 80% grouped in the Caucasian-associated ancestry cluster.

Vbeta (60) and Jbeta (13) primers were used in the PCR. Study processing details: The authors later counted some 76 million unique TCR beta chains, approximately 10 million of them shared. Profiling relied on immunoSEQ multiplex PCR, and the TCRdb table lists in-frame clones only, not all of them. V and J calls and clone size are as listed in that table; D and trimming were resolved from the DNA. The table lists some 190,000 clones, over 70% of them singletons, with less than 4% in the top ten. Germline CDR1 MDHEN, CDR2 SYDVKM. CDR3 length: 14 amino acids. The germline V and J ends were trimmed by 3 bases and 4 bases, with 13 bases remaining between them. Whole-study results and caveats: In an earlier analysis, about 87% or about 30%: the productive usage of most TCR beta V segments.

Sequenced: PBMCs. The chain links TRBV28 to TRBJ2-7; D might be TRBD2 (5 bases). The sequence was obtained from a woman in her 30s in good health and CMV-seropositive. The CDR3 coding sequence is TGTGCCAGCAGTTTGGACCCCGAGCGGTACGAGCAGTACTTC. Protein: CASSLDPERYEQYF.